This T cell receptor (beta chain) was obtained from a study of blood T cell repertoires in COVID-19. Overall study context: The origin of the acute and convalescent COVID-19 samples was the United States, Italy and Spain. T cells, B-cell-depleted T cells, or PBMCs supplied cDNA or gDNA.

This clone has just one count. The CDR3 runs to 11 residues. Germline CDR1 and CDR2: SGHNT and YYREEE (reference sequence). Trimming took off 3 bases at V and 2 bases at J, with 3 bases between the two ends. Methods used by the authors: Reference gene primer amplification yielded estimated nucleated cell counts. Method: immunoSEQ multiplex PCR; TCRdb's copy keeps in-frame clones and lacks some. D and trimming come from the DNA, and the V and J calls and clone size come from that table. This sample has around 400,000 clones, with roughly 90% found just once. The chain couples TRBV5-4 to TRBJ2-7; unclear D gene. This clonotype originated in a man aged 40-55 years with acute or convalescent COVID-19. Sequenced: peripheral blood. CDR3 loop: CASSSAYEQYF. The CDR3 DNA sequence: TGTGCCAGCAGCTCCGCCTACGAGCAGTACTTC. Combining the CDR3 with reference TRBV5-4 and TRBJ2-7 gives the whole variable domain ETGVTQSPTHLIKTRGQQVTLRCSSQSGHNTVSWYQQALGQGPQFIFQYYREEENGRGNFPPRFSGLQFPNYSSELNVNALELDDSALYLCASSSAYEQYFGPGTRLTVT.